This is a list of T cell receptor beta chains from one sample in a study of regulatory T cells in long-lasting Graves disease. TCRdb used MiXCR to reprocess the multiplex PCR reads, holding one entry per CDR3 protein. Among fewer than 350,000 distinct CDR3 sequences listed, 18% were seen once. The sample consisted of peripheral blood mononuclear cells (PBMCs), taken at new diagnosis, from a patient treated with antithyroid drugs. These receptors came from a female donor with Graves disease. Each CDR3 is given with its conserved first and last residue. The D gene is left open where the match is weak. Some rows mark clone size as missing; the rest say once, few, many or name a class of expanded clone.

clone size	V gene	D gene	J gene	CDR3 protein	CDR3 DNA
many	TRBV19	TRBD2	TRBJ2-1	CASSAPGLAGGDEQFF	TGTGCCAGTAGTGCCCCGGGACTAGCGGGAGGCGATGAGCAGTTCTTC
NA	TRBV28	NA	TRBJ1-5	CASSYYQPQHF	TGTGCCAGCAGCTATTATCAGCCCCAGCATTTT
NA	TRBV9	NA	TRBJ2-2	CASSVVGLPTNGELFF	TGTGCCAGCAGCGTAGTAGGACTCCCCACCAACGGGGAGCTGTTTTTT
few	TRBV9	TRBD2	TRBJ2-3	CASSVAPSGSTDTQYF	TGTGCCAGCAGCGTAGCTCCTAGCGGCTCCACAGATACGCAGTATTTT
many	TRBV6-5	NA	TRBJ1-5	CASSYDVYQPQHF	TGTGCCAGCAGTTACGATGTTTATCAGCCCCAGCATTTT
NA	TRBV27	TRBD2	TRBJ2-3	CATLAGGPDTQYF	TGTGCCACCCTAGCGGGAGGGCCAGATACGCAGTATTTT
many	TRBV20-1	NA	TRBJ2-1	CSARVYGSKGSYNEQFF	TGCAGTGCTAGAGTATATGGCTCTAAAGGCTCCTACAATGAGCAGTTCTTC
NA	TRBV11-3	TRBD2	TRBJ2-2	CASSPSSGRNTGELFF	TGTGCCAGCAGTCCATCTAGCGGGAGGAACACCGGGGAGCTGTTTTTT
many	TRBV6-5	NA	TRBJ2-2	CASSYSVLTGELFF	TGTGCCAGCAGTTACTCGGTCCTCACCGGGGAGCTGTTTTTT
NA	TRBV11-2	NA	TRBJ2-2	CASSSHYRVGTGELFF	TGTGCCAGCAGCTCCCACTACCGTGTCGGCACCGGGGAGCTGTTTTTT
many	TRBV5-4	NA	TRBJ2-1	CASSSTRSSYNEQFF	TGTGCCAGCAGCTCCACTCGGAGCTCCTACAATGAGCAGTTCTTC
NA	TRBV2	TRBD2	TRBJ2-1	CASSPGASGRNEQFF	TGTGCCAGCAGTCCCGGGGCTAGCGGGAGGAATGAGCAGTTCTTC
many	TRBV7-9	NA	TRBJ2-7	CASRAGTIGGEQYF	TGTGCCAGCAGAGCCGGGACCATAGGCGGCGAGCAGTACTTC
NA	TRBV7-3	NA	TRBJ1-3	CASSLAHDRLHSGNTIYF	TGTGCCAGCAGCTTAGCCCATGACAGGCTTCACTCTGGAAACACCATATATTTT
NA	TRBV20-1	NA	TRBJ2-5	CSAPQETQYF	TGCAGTGCTCCACAAGAGACCCAGTACTTC
few	TRBV5-1	TRBD2	TRBJ2-1	CASSLTRGRAISNEQFF	TGCGCCAGCAGCCTCACCCGGGGGAGGGCCATTAGCAATGAGCAGTTCTTC
many	TRBV6-5	NA	TRBJ2-7	CASSYPRVQAEVEQYF	TGTGCCAGCAGTTACCCGAGGGTACAGGCAGAGGTAGAGCAGTACTTC
many	TRBV3-1	NA	TRBJ1-4	CASSQVPQGEKLFF	TGTGCCAGCAGCCAAGTCCCCCAAGGGGAAAAACTGTTTTTT
NA	TRBV20-1	NA	TRBJ2-1	CSASPVEQFF	TGCAGTGCTAGTCCGGTTGAGCAGTTCTTC
many	TRBV2	NA	TRBJ2-2	CASSPLGAAAGELFF	TGTGCCAGCAGTCCCCTCGGGGCCGCGGCCGGGGAGCTGTTTTTT
many	TRBV6-1	NA	TRBJ2-3	CASTSRGTQYF	TGTGCCAGCACTTCGAGGGGTACGCAGTATTTT
many	TRBV28	TRBD2	TRBJ2-1	CASSLLASGSQDEQFF	TGTGCCAGCAGTTTACTTGCTAGCGGGAGTCAAGATGAGCAGTTCTTC
many	TRBV6-9	NA	TRBJ2-7	CASSYSLPTESYEQYF	TGTGCCAGCAGTTACTCTTTGCCGACAGAGTCCTACGAGCAGTACTTC